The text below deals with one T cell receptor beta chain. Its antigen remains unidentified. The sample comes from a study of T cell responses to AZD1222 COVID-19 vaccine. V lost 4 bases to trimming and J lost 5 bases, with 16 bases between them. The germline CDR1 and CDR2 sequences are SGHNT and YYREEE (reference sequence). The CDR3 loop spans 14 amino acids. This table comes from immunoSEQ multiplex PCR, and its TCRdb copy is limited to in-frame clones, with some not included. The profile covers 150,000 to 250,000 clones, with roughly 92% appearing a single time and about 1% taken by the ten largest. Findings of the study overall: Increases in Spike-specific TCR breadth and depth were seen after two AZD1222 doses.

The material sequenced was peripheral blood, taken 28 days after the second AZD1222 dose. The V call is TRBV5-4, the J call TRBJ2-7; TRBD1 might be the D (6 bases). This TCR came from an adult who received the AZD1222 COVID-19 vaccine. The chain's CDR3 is CASSLQGYANEQYF. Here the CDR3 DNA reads TGTGCCAGCAGCCTACAGGGTTACGCGAACGAGCAGTACTTC.